This T cell receptor (beta chain) was documented in a study of beta chain features in type 1 diabetes. This clone has more than one count but fewer than ten. What it recognizes is unknown. Other DNA variants within this sample encode the same CDR3. With 7 bases clipped from V and 0 bases from J, the junction kept 2 bases outside the gene matches. This CDR3 is 13 amino acids long. The germline gives CDR1 MDHEN, CDR2 SYDVKM. Every bit of the isolated RNA underwent reverse transcription, so sequencing read expressed TCRB transcripts. Profiled with immunoSEQ multiplex PCR; TCRdb holds only in-frame clones, not every one. The profile covers 860,000 or so clones, with roughly 15% appearing a single time and 0.02% to 0.025% taken by the ten largest. Sorting with CD45RO/CCR7/CD25/CD127/CD95/CD27 yielded naive, central memory, regulatory and stem-like memory CD4+ cells. Findings of the study overall: Insertions were fewer and deletions more numerous at VDJ junctions in type 1 diabetes patients. Cells carrying high TCR expression could end up over-represented when cDNA is sequenced. Any role of HLA type in TCRB rearrangement remained unresolved here.

The chain is built from TRBV28 and TRBJ2-7; TRBD1 matches 8 bases. This TCR derives from a woman between 18 and 29 years old in good health. The sequencing input was naive CD4+ T cells from blood. The DNA for the CDR3 is TGTGCCAGCACAACAGGGGGCTCCTACGAGCAGTACTTC. It is translated as CASTTGGSYEQYF.